This is a list of T cell receptor beta chains from one sample in a study of blood T cell repertoires in COVID-19. Repertoires were generated with immunoSEQ multiplex PCR, while TCRdb's copy carries only in-frame clones and drops some. The sample yields approximately 66,000 clones, around nine tenths seen once. What was sequenced was peripheral blood. These receptors were taken from a woman aged 50 to 60 with active or convalescent COVID-19. Each CDR3 is given with its conserved first and last residue. A D gene is named only where the DNA matches it firmly. Only part of the rows carry a size: once, few, many, or a class if the clone is expanded.

abundance,v_gene,d_gene,j_gene,CDR3nt,CDR3aa
.,TRBV20-1,.,TRBJ2-7,TGCAGTGCTAATCAGGGGTACGAGCAGTACTTC,CSANQGYEQYF
.,TRBV27,TRBD1,TRBJ2-2,TGTGCCAGCAGTTTAAGGGGGACAGGGAGGACTATAAGCACCGGGGAGCTGTTTTTT,CASSLRGTGRTISTGELFF
few,TRBV27,.,TRBJ1-2,TGTGCCAGCAGTTTACGGGGGAACTATGGCTACACCTTC,CASSLRGNYGYTF
.,TRBV11-2,.,TRBJ1-5,TGTGCCAGCAGCCCAAGCGCGGGAGGGCCCCAGCATTTT,CASSPSAGGPQHF
.,TRBV24-1,TRBD1,TRBJ2-2,TGTGCCACCATACGGACAGGGGGCAATATTAACACCGGGGAGCTGTTTTTT,CATIRTGGNINTGELFF
.,TRBV30,.,TRBJ2-7,TGTGCCTGGAGAAGGGGAGGCGGGACCTACGAGCAGTACTTC,CAWRRGGGTYEQYF
.,TRBV3-1/TRBV3-2,.,TRBJ2-7,TGTGCCAGCAGCCAAGGGAACGGGAACTACGAGCAGTACTTC,CASSQGNGNYEQYF
few,TRBV6-5,.,TRBJ1-2,TGTGCCAGCAGTTTGACCGCCGGGAGAACTACTGGCTACACCTTC,CASSLTAGRTTGYTF
.,TRBV29-1,TRBD1,TRBJ1-1,TGCAGCGCTGACAGGGGAGGGACTGAAGCTTTCTTT,CSADRGGTEAFF
.,TRBV11-1,.,TRBJ1-5,TGTGCCAGCAGCTTACCCTGGGAGGAGGATCAGCCCCAGCATTTT,CASSLPWEEDQPQHF
.,TRBV29-1,.,TRBJ2-1,TGCAGCGGAGAGCCCCCAGGGAGGTCCTACAATGAGCAGTTCTTC,CSGEPPGRSYNEQFF
.,TRBV15,TRBD1,TRBJ1-3,TGTGCCACCAGCAGAACGGGACAGGGCTCTGGAAACACCATATATTTT,CATSRTGQGSGNTIYF
.,TRBV19,TRBD1,TRBJ1-1,TGTGCCAGTAGTAGGACAGGGGCGGCCGTGGACACTGAAGCTTTCTTT,CASSRTGAAVDTEAFF
.,TRBV28,.,TRBJ2-2,TGTGCCAGCAGTTTCGATCGAACGGTCACCGGGGAGCTGTTTTTT,CASSFDRTVTGELFF
.,TRBV11-3,.,TRBJ1-2,TGTGCCAGCAGCTTTTGTTTCTCTCGCTATGGCTACACCTTC,CASSFCFSRYGYTF
.,TRBV11-1,TRBD1,TRBJ2-7,TGTGCCAGCAGCTTAGCGCCGGGACAGGAGCAGTACTTC,CASSLAPGQEQYF
once,TRBV5-6,.,TRBJ2-3,TGTGCCAGCAGCTTGAAGGCTAGCGTGACAGATACGCAGTATTTT,CASSLKASVTDTQYF
.,TRBV14,TRBD1,TRBJ2-1,TGTGCCAGCAGCCAAGTGTGGGCAGGGGGCGATGAGCAGTTCTTC,CASSQVWAGGDEQFF
once,TRBV7-3,.,TRBJ2-2,TGTGCCAGCAGCTTTTGGGGGCTTAACACCGGGGAGCTGTTTTTT,CASSFWGLNTGELFF
.,TRBV5-6,TRBD2,TRBJ2-2,TGTGCCAGCAGCCGAAGCGGGAGAACGAACACCGGGGAGCTGTTTTTT,CASSRSGRTNTGELFF
few,TRBV4-2,TRBD1,TRBJ2-7,TGTGCCAGCAGCCCCTCGGACAGGCGGTCCTACGAGCAGTACTTC,CASSPSDRRSYEQYF
.,TRBV30,.,TRBJ2-1,TGTGCCTGGAGTGCTTCCATGGTTCTGAGCTCCTACAATGAGCAGTTCTTC,CAWSASMVLSSYNEQFF
once,TRBV5-1,.,TRBJ2-7,TGCGCCAGCAGCCCGGACTACTCGAGCTCCTACGAGCAGTACTTC,CASSPDYSSSYEQYF
few,TRBV18,TRBD2,TRBJ2-1,TGTGCCAGCTCACCACCGGGACTAGCAGACGAGCAGTTCTTC,CASSPPGLADEQFF
.,TRBV19,.,TRBJ2-7,TGTGCCAGTAGTACCACTGCTAGCGTAACCTACGAGCAGTACTTC,CASSTTASVTYEQYF
.,TRBV27,.,TRBJ1-4,TGTGCCAGCAGTGCGCGGGAGAATGAAAAACTGTTTTTT,CASSARENEKLFF
.,TRBV7-9,.,TRBJ2-3,TGTGCCAGCAGCTTCGCCCGGGATACGCAGTATTTT,CASSFARDTQYF
.,TRBV9,.,TRBJ2-1,TGTGCCAGCAGTTCCGGGACTCCGCTCTACAATGAGCAGTTCTTC,CASSSGTPLYNEQFF
.,TRBV9,TRBD1,TRBJ1-1,TGTGCCAGCAGCACAACTGGGACAGGGGGCCCGGGGACTGAAGCTTTCTTT,CASSTTGTGGPGTEAFF
.,TRBV5-4,TRBD2,TRBJ2-5,TGTGCCAGCAGCTTAGGTCGTGGGGGGGACCAAGAGACCCAGTACTTC,CASSLGRGGDQETQYF
.,TRBV5-1,TRBD1,TRBJ1-6,TGCGCCAGCTGGAGGGGGACAGGGCGGGATTCACCCCTCCACTTT,CASWRGTGRDSPLHF
.,TRBV5-1,.,TRBJ1-3,TGCGCCAGCAGCTACAGGGATCCTCCTGGAAACACCATATATTTT,CASSYRDPPGNTIYF
.,TRBV23-1,.,TRBJ2-3,TGCGCCAGCAGTCAATTACCCCGGAGGGCAGATACGCAGTATTTT,CASSQLPRRADTQYF
.,TRBV7-2,.,TRBJ2-5,TGTGCCAGCAGCCCACTTGGGGCCCGCCGAGAGACCCAGTACTTC,CASSPLGARRETQYF
once,TRBV30,.,TRBJ2-7,TGTGCCTGGAATCGGGGATCCTACGAGCAGTACTTC,CAWNRGSYEQYF
.,TRBV5-5,.,TRBJ2-1,TGTGCCAGCAGCTTGGGGACAGTATACAATGAGCAGTTCTTC,CASSLGTVYNEQFF
.,TRBV24-1,TRBD1,TRBJ2-2,TGTGCCACCAGCGAGACAGGGGGCACCGGGGAGCTGTTTTTT,CATSETGGTGELFF
.,TRBV21-1,.,TRBJ1-4,TGTGCCAGCAGCTCCAGGACAGGGGACACTAATGAAAAACTGTTTTTT,CASSSRTGDTNEKLFF
.,TRBV12-5,TRBD1,TRBJ1-2,TGTGCTAGTGCCCCCCCGGACAGGGATTATATTTTGGATGGCTACACCTTC,CASAPPDRDYILDGYTF
.,TRBV9,.,TRBJ2-7,TGTGCCAGCAGCGTAGGTGAGGGTATCGCCTACGAGCAGTACTTC,CASSVGEGIAYEQYF
.,TRBV5-1,.,TRBJ2-3,TGCGCCAGCAGCTTGCTGGACTGGAGGACAGATACGCAGTATTTT,CASSLLDWRTDTQYF
.,TRBV6-5,.,TRBJ2-5,TGTGCCAGCAGCTGGCTGGGAGGAGAGACCCAGTACTTC,CASSWLGGETQYF
.,TRBV2,TRBD2,TRBJ2-1,TGTGCCAGCAACTTAGGACTAGCGGGTGTTAGGCACAATGAGCAGTTCTTC,CASNLGLAGVRHNEQFF
.,TRBV25-1,TRBD1,TRBJ1-2,TGTGCCAGCAGTGAATACCCCTCCGGGACAGCGGCAGATGGCTACACCTTC,CASSEYPSGTAADGYTF
.,TRBV9,TRBD2,TRBJ2-1,TGTGCCAGCAGTCCGACTAGCGGGAGTAAAAATGAGCAGTTCTTC,CASSPTSGSKNEQFF
.,TRBV5-5,TRBD1,TRBJ1-4,TGTGCCAGCAGCTTGGGACAGGGGGCGAAACTGTTTTTT,CASSLGQGAKLFF